This T cell receptor beta chain was observed in a study of blood T cell repertoires in COVID-19. Study summary: Spain, Italy and the United States supplied samples that represented acute and convalescent COVID-19. The analysed material was cDNA or gDNA that came from T cells, B-cell-depleted T cells, or PBMCs.

The CDR3 runs 14 residues. V lost 3 bases and J 7 bases, leaving 15 bases between the germline ends. The germline V gene has CDR1 DFQATT and CDR2 SNEGSKA (reference sequence). Per the original data handling: It was from reference gene primer amplification that nucleated cell counts were estimated. Sequencing was performed with immunoSEQ multiplex PCR; in TCRdb, only in-frame clones are kept and a portion is missing. V, J and clone size reflect that table, while D and trimming were determined from the DNA. The sample has about 98,000 clones; about nine tenths are singletons. This TCR derives from a man aged 18-30 years with acute or convalescent COVID-19. The sequenced sample was peripheral blood. The V and J genes are TRBV20-1 and TRBJ1-4; possibly TRBD1 for D (5 bases). The DNA for the CDR3 is TGCAGTGCTAGTCGGAGGGGAGGAGGTGAAAAACTGTTTTTT. Amino acids: CSASRRGGGEKLFF.